The 9 T cell receptor beta chains reported below all come from one sample, sequenced in a study of CD8+ T cells in alopecia areata. Extracted RNA was reverse transcribed into cDNA, the sequencing template. This table comes from immunoSEQ multiplex PCR, and its TCRdb copy is limited to in-frame clones, with some not included. The sample carries hundreds of thousands of clones, around 65% recorded once. Treatment specified: oral pan-JAK inhibitor, 5-10 mg twice daily. The input for sequencing was CD4+ T cells sorted from blood, taken at week 44, from a patient treated with tofacitinib. These TCRs come from a human donor with alopecia areata.

CDR3: CASSLSETQYF. CDR3 in DNA: TGTGCCAGCAGCTTATCAGAGACCCAGTACTTC. This chain connects TRBV7-2 to TRBJ2-5; D is uncertain. Trimming removed 2 bases at V and 4 bases at J, with 2 bases between. The CDR3 is 11 amino acids. Germline CDR1 SGHTA, CDR2 FQGNSA.

This chain joins TRBV7-6 and TRBJ2-3; no firm D call. Looked up from germline, CDR1 is SGHVS and CDR2 is FNYEAQ. This CDR3 has 12 residues. Trimming removed 1 base from V and 4 bases from J, with 3 bases in between. The CDR3 sequence: CASSLVSDTQYF. DNA for the CDR3: TGTGCCAGCAGCTTAGTTTCAGATACGCAGTATTTT.

The chain joins TRBV10-3 to TRBJ2-5; D is possibly TRBD2 (5 bases). Germline loops: CDR1 ENHRY, CDR2 SYGVKD. The V gene lost 7 bases and the J gene lost 7 bases, with 13 bases spanning the gap. CDR3 length: 12 residues. DNA for the CDR3: TGTGCCATCAAAGGTAGCGAGGGGACCCAGTACTTC. It specifies CAIKGSEGTQYF.

The chain carries TRBV4-3 and TRBJ2-5; a possible D gene is TRBD2 (5 bases). This CDR3 region has 14 residues. V lost 4 bases and J 2 bases, leaving 11 bases between the germline ends. The germline V gene encodes CDR1 LGHNA and CDR2 YSLEER. In nucleotides, the CDR3 is TGCGCCAGCAGCCCGAGGGTCAATCAAGAGACCCAGTACTTC. Protein sequence: CASSPRVNQETQYF.

The V gene is TRBV6-1, the J gene TRBJ1-2; tentative D call: TRBD1 (6 bases). The CDR3 totals 13 residues. The germline gives CDR1 MNHNS, CDR2 SASEGT. The V gene lost 10 bases and the J gene lost 3 bases, with 15 bases spanning the gap. CDR3 loop: CATRGDPHYGYTF. The CDR3 region has the DNA TGTGCCACCAGGGGCGACCCACACTATGGCTACACCTTC.

This clone was counted a few times. The chain combines TRBV6-5 with TRBJ1-2, with a tentative D call TRBD1 (6 bases). Germline lookup yields CDR1 MNHEY and CDR2 SVGAGI. This CDR3 contains 13 residues. The V and J ends lost 8 bases and 4 bases respectively, with 14 bases between them. The CDR3 loop is CASRLGQTYGYTF. Here the CDR3 DNA reads TGTGCCAGCCGTCTAGGACAGACCTATGGCTACACCTTC.

This chain uses TRBV29-1 with TRBJ1-2, with TRBD1 identical over 9 bases. CDR1 is SQVTM, CDR2 ANQGSEA, per germline. The CDR3 is made up of 15 amino acids. V shed 1 base and J 8 bases; nucleotides not matched to a gene: 11. DNA for the CDR3: TGCAGCGTTGAAGGGGTTCGGGACAGGGTGGAGGGCTACACCTTC. Translated: CSVEGVRDRVEGYTF.

The rearrangement links TRBV30 to TRBJ1-1; D not certain. The CDR3 has 11 amino acids. CDR1 and CDR2 from the germline V gene are GTSNPN and SVGIG (reference sequence). V gave up 0 bases and J gave up 7 bases, with 6 bases separating them. The CDR3 DNA sequence: TGTGCCTGGAGTGTAGGAGGTGAAGCTTTCTTT. Amino acid sequence: CAWSVGGEAFF.

This clone turned up a few times. The chain joins TRBV4-3 to TRBJ2-5; 7 bases are shared with TRBD2. Per germline, CDR1 LGHNA and CDR2 YSLEER. CDR3 length equals 17 residues. V shed 1 base and J 4 bases; nucleotides not matched to a gene: 12. The CDR3 coding sequence is TGCGCCAGCAGCCAAGCATTTTCGTCATCGGGAGGAGAGACCCAGTACTTC. This encodes CASSQAFSSSGGETQYF.